This TCR beta chain was obtained from a study of cytomegalovirus exposure and HLA in healthy donors. Study-wide findings and caveats: In a later analysis, parvovirus B19, influenza, CMV and Epstein-Barr virus appeared linked to several top co-occurrence clusters.

CDR1 is SQVTM and CDR2 is ANQGSEA in the germline V gene. This CDR3 spans 11 amino acids. V was clipped by 3 bases and J by 6 bases, with 8 bases between them. In regard to this clone: Its antigen is not identified.

The PCR contained 60 Vbeta and 13 Jbeta primers. TCRdb's table, derived via immunoSEQ multiplex PCR, lists solely in-frame clones and lacks some. The sample holds some 210,000 clones, about 83% seen once. Material for sequencing was PBMCs. The V and J genes are TRBV29-1 and TRBJ1-1; D is possibly TRBD1 (5 bases). The source is a woman aged 45-65 years in good health and CMV-seropositive. The CDR3, as DNA: TGCAGCGTTGAGAAGGGGTCTGAAGCTTTCTTT. Protein sequence: CSVEKGSEAFF.